This paragraph reports one T cell receptor (beta chain). Amplification used 60 Vbeta primers and 13 Jbeta primers. This table comes from immunoSEQ multiplex PCR, and its TCRdb copy is limited to in-frame clones, with some not included. The table has over 140,000 clones, approximately 80% seen once. Trimming took 3 bases from V and 10 from J, leaving 19 bases between them. CDR1 and CDR2 (germline): PRHDT, FYEKMQ (reference sequence). The CDR3 consists of 15 residues. This sample was taken from a study of cytomegalovirus exposure and HLA in healthy donors. This chain joins TRBV13 and TRBJ2-1; TRBD2 might be the D (7 bases). The TCR comes from a man aged 25 to 40 in good health and CMV-seropositive. Sequenced input: PBMCs. CDR3 nucleotides: TGTGCCAGCAGCTTGAGCGGGGCGGTAACAGGGGAGCAGTTCTTC. Translated, it gives CASSLSGAVTGEQFF.